The sequence of this T cell receptor (beta chain) was determined in a study of cytomegalovirus exposure and HLA in healthy donors. Primers for the PCR totalled 60 Vbeta and 13 Jbeta. Profiled with immunoSEQ multiplex PCR; TCRdb holds only in-frame clones, not every one. The sample includes under 150,000 clones, 65% to 85% of them seen just once. About this clone itself: No antigen is known for it.

Regarding the study as a whole: Later analysis demonstrated an association between a missense DCLRE1C variant and TCR beta V- and J-gene trimming.

Sequenced: PBMCs. The sequence was obtained from a woman in her thirties or forties in good health and CMV-seropositive.

The CDR3 reads CASENRGDGYGYTF. DNA of the CDR3: TGTGCCAGCGAAAACAGGGGGGATGGGTATGGCTACACCTTC. This chain uses TRBV13 with TRBJ1-2, with 8 positions matching TRBD1. The ends lost 8 bases at V and 5 bases at J; junction bases unmatched: 10. The CDR3 contains 14 residues. The germline V gene has CDR1 PRHDT and CDR2 FYEKMQ (reference sequence). Full variable domain (missing parts from reference TRBV13 and TRBJ1-2): AAGVIQSPRHLIKEKRETATLKCYPIPRHDTVYWYQQGPGQDPQFLISFYEKMQSDKGSIPDRFSAQQFSDYHSELNMSSLELGDSALYFCASENRGDGYGYTFGSGTRLTVV.